The present entry profiles one T cell receptor beta chain with its context. Its antigen is still unknown. This entry is derived from a study of shared clonotypes between healthy human individuals. Regarding the study as a whole: With four donors compared, 4.5% to 6.5% of naive CD4 clonotypes were shared. Even with large depth, rarefaction showed that sorted-subset sequencing was incomplete.

Deep was the level used in running the assay. Measured with immunoSEQ multiplex PCR; TCRdb has only the in-frame clones, and not every one. The table includes approximately 2.3 million clones, approximately 93% detected once. The CDR3 covers 15 residues. Trimming cost V 7 bases and J 2 bases, with 18 bases left between them. Germline-derived CDR1 and CDR2 are LNHDA and SQIVND (reference sequence). Sequenced sample: naive CD4+ T cells from PBMCs. Subset of the sample: CD45RA+ positively selected. This TCR was sampled from a man aged 18 to 35 in good health. Some clones in this sample may be carry-over from other donors' samples. This chain links TRBV19 with TRBJ2-7, with D possibly matching TRBD1 (6 bases). The CDR3 DNA is TGTGCCAGTAATCAAGGGGGTACGGGGACCTACGAGCAGTACTTC. Amino acid sequence: CASNQGGTGTYEQYF.